Listed below are T cell receptor beta chains from one sample, sequenced in a study of response to subunit inactivated influenza vaccine. In TCRdb, the RT-PCR reads were re-called with MiXCR into one record per CDR3 protein. The top ten clones hold about a tenth of a sample with 700,000 to 900,000 distinct CDR3 sequences, roughly 20% of them seen once. This sample comprised PBMCs from blood, obtained roughly 5 days after vaccination. These receptors were obtained from a man aged 45-60 years who received an inactivated influenza vaccine. CDR3s include the opening cysteine and the closing phenylalanine or tryptophan. Fields, in order: D gene, clone size, V gene, J gene, CDR3 DNA, CDR3 protein. A D gene is named only where the DNA matches it firmly. Expanded clones get a size class; other rows say once, few or many, or leave the size out.

NA	few	TRBV12-3/TRBV12-4	TRBJ2-3	TGTGCCAGCAGCCGGGAATTTAAGGATCCAGATACGCAGTATTTT	CASSREFKDPDTQYF
NA	NA	TRBV3-1	TRBJ2-5	TGTGCCAGCAGCCAAGTTGGGTCCCAGTACTTC	CASSQVGSQYF
TRBD1	few	TRBV18	TRBJ2-7	TGTGCCAGCTCACAGGGGACAGGGGGCCACTACGAGCAGTACTTC	CASSQGTGGHYEQYF
NA	few	TRBV27	TRBJ2-7	TGTGCCAGCAGTTTTTTGGCGGGAAACGAGCAGTACTTC	CASSFLAGNEQYF
TRBD2	few	TRBV20-1	TRBJ2-1	TGCAGTGCTAATTTAGCACTAGCGGGCATCAATGAGCAGTTCTTC	CSANLALAGINEQFF
TRBD2	NA	TRBV20-1	TRBJ2-1	TGCAGTGCTAGGAGAGTAGCGGGAGGAGGCGGCTACAATGAGCAGTTCTTC	CSARRVAGGGGYNEQFF
NA	NA	TRBV6-2/TRBV6-3	TRBJ2-3	TGTGCCAGCAGTTACGGAGACTTCGATACGCAGTATTTT	CASSYGDFDTQYF
TRBD1	once	TRBV9	TRBJ2-7	TGTGCCAGCAGCCCCCGGGACAGGGTGGCCGAGCAGTACTTC	CASSPRDRVAEQYF
TRBD2	few	TRBV29-1	TRBJ2-1	TGCAGCGCCGAATCGGCTAGCGGGAGTTCCTACAATGAGCAGTTCTTC	CSAESASGSSYNEQFF
NA	NA	TRBV12-3/TRBV12-4	TRBJ2-4	TGTGCCAGCAGTTGGGCAGGGTTAGACATTCAGTACTTC	CASSWAGLDIQYF
TRBD2	NA	TRBV12-3/TRBV12-4	TRBJ2-5	TGTGCCAGCAGTGCCGGGACTAGCCGCCAAGAGACCCAGTACTTC	CASSAGTSRQETQYF
TRBD1	NA	TRBV29-1	TRBJ2-5	TGCAGCGTAGCAAACAGGGGGCGAGAGAGGGCCCAGTACTTC	CSVANRGRERAQYF
NA	NA	TRBV5-1	TRBJ2-7	TGCGCCAGCAGCTTGGCCGGCAGGGCGGACGAGCAGTACTTC	CASSLAGRADEQYF
NA	few	TRBV27	TRBJ2-7	TGTGCCAGCAGGGCAGGGGTGAACTACGAGCAGTACTTC	CASRAGVNYEQYF
TRBD1	NA	TRBV19	TRBJ2-7	TGTGCCAGTAGTTTTGGGACAGGGCTCGACGAGCAGTACTTC	CASSFGTGLDEQYF
TRBD2	few	TRBV29-1	TRBJ2-3	TGCAGCGTTGAAAGCGGGAGTACACCAGATACGCAGTATTTT	CSVESGSTPDTQYF
NA	few	TRBV29-1	TRBJ1-4	TGCAGCGCAACCGGGGCCGATAATGAAAAACTGTTTTTT	CSATGADNEKLFF
TRBD2	NA	TRBV5-1	TRBJ2-5	TGCGCCAGCAGCGCCGGGACTAGCGTTCAAGAGACCCAGTACTTC	CASSAGTSVQETQYF
NA	NA	TRBV6-1	TRBJ2-4	TGTGCCAGCAGTGGGTATGGGGACTTAGCCAAAAACATTCAGTACTTC	CASSGYGDLAKNIQYF
TRBD2	NA	TRBV7-9	TRBJ2-1	TGTGCCAGCAGCTCATTTGCTAGCGGGGGGAGTCATGAGCAGTTCTTC	CASSSFASGGSHEQFF
NA	few	TRBV20-1	TRBJ2-7	TGCAGTGCTAGAGATGCGCAGGGCGAAGAGCAGTACTTC	CSARDAQGEEQYF
NA	NA	TRBV20-1	TRBJ2-1	TGCAGTGCTGCGGCCCCCGGGATTCTCCCATTCAATGAGCAGTTCTTC	CSAAAPGILPFNEQFF
NA	NA	TRBV7-2	TRBJ2-1	TGTGCCAGCAGACTTTTTAGCGGAGCCTCCTACAATGAGCAGTTCTTC	CASRLFSGASYNEQFF
NA	NA	TRBV20-1	TRBJ2-1	TGCAGTGCTAGAGTTTGGAGGCAGTTTATTAACAATGAGCAGTTCTTC	CSARVWRQFINNEQFF
TRBD1	NA	TRBV5-1	TRBJ2-5	TGCGCCAGCAGCTCGACAGGGTACGGGCAAGAGACCCAGTACTTC	CASSSTGYGQETQYF
NA	NA	TRBV4-2	TRBJ1-5	TGTGCCAGCAGCCAAGAGGCCGATCCTCAGCCCCAGCATTTT	CASSQEADPQPQHF
TRBD1	NA	TRBV2	TRBJ1-5	TGTGCCAGCAGGGCGACAGGGGCCCTCAATCATCCCCAGCATTTT	CASRATGALNHPQHF
NA	NA	TRBV20-1	TRBJ2-7	TGCAGTGCTAGTAGGCCTAGCGGGACAGGCGAGCAGTACTTC	CSASRPSGTGEQYF
NA	many	TRBV29-1	TRBJ2-3	TGCAGCGCCGAGTTCCCGGCAGGCACAGATACGCAGTATTTT	CSAEFPAGTDTQYF
NA	few	TRBV4-1	TRBJ2-5	TGCGCCAGCAGCCAACTACCCGGAGGGCCAGGTGCCTTC	CASSQLPGGPGAF
TRBD1	NA	TRBV20-1	TRBJ2-3	TGCAGTGCCATCCACTCGACAGGGGCAATCACAGATACGCAGTATTTT	CSAIHSTGAITDTQYF
TRBD1	NA	TRBV4-1	TRBJ2-7	TGCGCCAGCAGCCAAGTTCTACAGGGGGCCTACGAGCAGTACTTC	CASSQVLQGAYEQYF
NA	NA	TRBV10-3	TRBJ2-3	TGTGCCATCAGTGAGGTCTCGGTCGATACGCAGTATTTT	CAISEVSVDTQYF
TRBD2	NA	TRBV27	TRBJ2-3	TGTGCCAGCAGTCCGACTACTAGCGGGATTAGAGATACGCAGTATTTT	CASSPTTSGIRDTQYF
NA	NA	TRBV12-3/TRBV12-4	TRBJ1-3	TGTGCCAGCACCCGGGACGGATACTCTGGAAACACCATATATTTT	CASTRDGYSGNTIYF
NA	NA	TRBV7-6	TRBJ1-2	TGTGCCAGCAGCGACGGGCTTCGGAACGGCTACACCTTC	CASSDGLRNGYTF
NA	few	TRBV20-1	TRBJ1-2	TGCAGTGCTAGAGATCGGACAAAGTTCTTTGGCTACACCTTC	CSARDRTKFFGYTF
TRBD2	NA	TRBV27	TRBJ2-3	TGTGCCAGCAGTTCTACTCGCGGGACTAGCGGCACAGATACGCAGTATTTT	CASSSTRGTSGTDTQYF
NA	NA	TRBV6-5	TRBJ2-3	TGTGCCAGCAGTTACCGACCCAGGGTACACTTCACAGATACGCAGTATTTT	CASSYRPRVHFTDTQYF
NA	few	TRBV20-1	TRBJ2-5	TGCAGTGCTAGAGATTCAGGGGGAGGGCCGGGAGAGACCCAGTACTTC	CSARDSGGGPGETQYF
NA	few	TRBV4-2	TRBJ2-1	TGTGCCAGCAGCCTTACAGGGTCGGATGAGCAGTTCTTC	CASSLTGSDEQFF
TRBD2	many	TRBV5-1	TRBJ2-2	TGCGCCAGCAGCTTGGTGACTAGCGGCACCGGGGAGCTGTTTTTT	CASSLVTSGTGELFF
NA	many	TRBV7-9	TRBJ1-1	TGTGCCAGCAGTCGGGACACTGAAGCTTTCTTT	CASSRDTEAFF
NA	few	TRBV9	TRBJ2-1	TGTGCCAGCAGTAAAGCGGGTCAGGGACCCTACAATGAGCAGTTCTTC	CASSKAGQGPYNEQFF
NA	NA	TRBV4-1	TRBJ2-2	TGCGCCAGCAGCCCACCGTCGACCGGGGAGCTGTTTTTT	CASSPPSTGELFF
TRBD2	NA	TRBV4-2	TRBJ2-2	TGTGCCAGCAGCCTAAGGACTAGCGCCACCGGGGAGCTGTTTTTT	CASSLRTSATGELFF
NA	NA	TRBV15	TRBJ2-1	TGTGCCACCCAGCAGAGTCCAATCGATGAGCAGTTCTTC	CATQQSPIDEQFF
NA	few	TRBV29-1	TRBJ1-1	TGCAGCGTTGAACCGACAGGTCCTGAAGCTTTCTTT	CSVEPTGPEAFF
TRBD1	many	TRBV10-3	TRBJ2-7	TGTGCCATCAGTGAGCAACAGGGGCAGCAGTACTTC	CAISEQQGQQYF